This T cell receptor (beta chain) originates from a study of regulatory T cells in long-lasting Graves disease. Study-wide context: Recently diagnosed Graves' patients had received antithyroid drugs for under 3 months.

Arm-PCR of CDR3 regions with iRepertoire HTBI primers generated TCR beta libraries. TCRdb reanalysed the multiplex PCR reads using MiXCR and keeps one entry per CDR3 protein. The table shows about half a million distinct CDR3 sequences, with 12% occurring only once. This clonotype occurred a few times. Regarding time point: newly diagnosed GD, antithyroid drugs for less than 3 months. Making the TCR library involved RNA that had been extracted from PBMCs. Separately, the same data were catalogued under a study of T cells in Graves' hyperthyroidism and ophthalmopathy.

This sequence originates from a woman in her 30s with Graves disease. Sample: peripheral blood mononuclear cells (PBMCs), taken at new diagnosis, from a patient treated with antithyroid drugs.

The CDR3 spells CASSYSLRESANIQYF. As DNA, the CDR3 is TGTGCCAGCAGTTACTCACTCAGGGAGAGCGCAAACATTCAGTACTTC. The chain combines TRBV6-9 with TRBJ2-4, with D perhaps assigned TRBD1 or TRBD2 (5 bases each). CDR1 is MNHGY and CDR2 is SVAAGI in the germline V gene. V lost 3 bases to trimming and J lost 6 bases, with 18 bases between them. The CDR3 contains 16 residues.